The source of this T cell receptor beta chain is a study of molecular identifiers for immune sequencing clone quantification. This clonotype was counted many times. Naive CD8 T cells were picked out by sorting for CD8+CD4-CCR7+CD45RA+. Trimming took 8 bases from V and 3 from J, leaving 6 bases between them. The germline gives CDR1 MNHEY, CDR2 SVGAGI. The CDR3 consists of 11 residues. One entry per CDR3 protein, called by TCRdb with MiXCR from the PCR reads. The table includes roughly 630,000 distinct CDR3 sequences, around 25% detected once. The material sequenced was naive CD8+ T cells from blood, with Jurkat cell RNA spiked in. Specified subset: FACS-sorted CD8+CD4-CCR7+CD45RA+ naive T cells. This TCR came from a human donor in good health. Some libraries in this study had Jurkat cell RNA spiked in. The chain employs TRBV6-5 and TRBJ2-3; possible D gene TRBD1, 6 bases. This chain's CDR3 is CASQGTDTQYF. The CDR3 bases are TGTGCCAGCCAGGGGACAGATACGCAGTATTTT.